Detailed here is one TCR beta chain. Its antigen is still unknown. Germline V gene sequence: CDR1 SGHVT, CDR2 SQSDAQ. This CDR3 is built from 16 residues. With 5 bases removed from V and 8 bases from J, the gap between germline ends came to 21 bases. Every HIV-positive participant received treatment in the United States. The sample is drawn from a study of long-term antiretroviral therapy in people with HIV. Study-wide points: Pre-ART expanded TRB clones stayed dominant throughout, though often decreasing after ART. Against controls, HIV repertoires showed narrower ranges of CDR3 length.

Running of the v3.0 immunoSEQ assay took place at survey level. This table comes from immunoSEQ multiplex PCR, and its TCRdb copy is limited to in-frame clones, with some not included. The sample holds around 25,000 clones; 65% to 85% are singletons and the top ten take under 6%. The chain uses TRBV7-4 and TRBJ1-4; D is uncertain. This specimen consisted of unsorted PBMCs, obtained 3 years after starting antiretroviral therapy. This receptor was obtained from a young man with HIV. The CDR3 protein is CASSPSGGIHSEKLFF. The CDR3, as DNA: TGTGCCAGCAGCCCGTCGGGAGGGATACACTCGGAAAAACTGTTTTTT.